This T cell receptor (beta chain) was identified in a study of blood T cell repertoires in COVID-19. Study-level information: Researchers got acute and convalescent COVID-19 samples from the United States, Italy and Spain. Sources were T cells, B-cell-depleted T cells, or PBMCs; the material itself was cDNA or gDNA.

CDR1 and CDR2 from the germline V gene are SGHNT and YYREEE (reference sequence). This CDR3 region has 16 residues. The ends were cut back, 3 bases at V and 7 bases at J, with 19 bases in the middle. The protocol was immunoSEQ multiplex PCR, while the TCRdb copy is restricted to in-frame clones and leaves out a portion. The data contain more than 90,000 clones, roughly 92% of them seen just once; the ten biggest clones take up over 5.5%. This TCR was sampled from a man aged 45-65 years with active COVID-19. The sequenced sample consisted of peripheral blood. The genes are TRBV5-4 and TRBJ2-2; the D gene is possibly TRBD1 (6 bases). The CDR3 sequence is CASSWGSSRGFGELFF. The CDR3, as DNA: TGTGCCAGCAGCTGGGGTTCCTCCAGGGGTTTCGGGGAGCTGTTTTTT.